Below are 9 T cell receptor beta chains sequenced from a single sample in a study of cytomegalovirus exposure and HLA in healthy donors. Amplification used 60 Vbeta primers and 13 Jbeta primers. The method was immunoSEQ multiplex PCR; TCRdb's version includes in-frame clones alone and lacks a portion of them. The sample shows fewer than 200,000 clones, about four fifths of them seen only once. The sequenced sample consisted of PBMCs. These receptors came from a girl aged 10 to 17 in good health and CMV-seropositive.

J is TRBJ2-1 and V is TRBV5-8; TRBD1 matches 7 bases. With V trimmed by 5 bases and J by 2 bases, 7 bases remained unmatched. The CDR3 extends over 15 amino acids. Germline V gene data show CDR1 as SGHTS and CDR2 as YDEGEE. The chain's CDR3 is CASRPRDSTYNEQFF. In DNA form, the CDR3 reads TGTGCCAGCAGGCCTCGGGACAGCACCTACAATGAGCAGTTCTTC.

The gene calls are TRBV13 and TRBJ2-7, with D possibly matching TRBD2 (6 bases). The CDR3 has 15 amino acids. V lost 4 bases and J 2 bases, leaving 15 bases between the germline ends. Germline V gives CDR1 PRHDT, CDR2 FYEKMQ (reference sequence). CDR3 nucleotide sequence: TGTGCCAGCAGCTCTTCCAGACTAGGGGCCTACGAGCAGTACTTC. Its translation: CASSSSRLGAYEQYF.

This rearrangement joins TRBV29-1 to TRBJ2-2; 8 nucleotides line up with TRBD1. Germline CDR1 is SQVTM and CDR2 is ANQGSEA. Trimming took 6 bases from V and 4 from J; bases not matched to a gene: 4. The CDR3 has 13 amino acids. Written as DNA, the CDR3 is TGCAGCGTGACAGGGGCAGCCACCGGGGAGCTGTTTTTT. This translates into CSVTGAATGELFF.

The chain is built from TRBV28 and TRBJ2-3; TRBD1 matches 9 bases. The CDR3 runs to 17 residues. The junction had 4 bases not matched to a gene; V was cut back by 0 bases and J by 0 bases. Per germline, CDR1 MDHEN and CDR2 SYDVKM. The CDR3 coding sequence is TGTGCCAGCAGTTTATGGGACAGGGGAACTAGCACAGATACGCAGTATTTT. It encodes CASSLWDRGTSTDTQYF.

A few counts support this clone. The DNA for the CDR3 is TGTGCCAGCAGCTTAGGTTTGCGGGTAGAGACCCAGTACTTC. Translating it yields CASSLGLRVETQYF. The rearrangement uses TRBV13 and TRBJ2-5; D might be TRBD2 (5 bases). Between the trimmed V and J ends, which lost 0 bases and 4 bases, there was a span of 9 bases. Germline lookup yields CDR1 PRHDT and CDR2 FYEKMQ (reference sequence). This CDR3 contains 14 residues.

The genes are TRBV25-1 and TRBJ2-7; D unclear. CDR3 size: 13 residues. Between the trimmed V and J ends, which lost 4 bases and 0 bases, there was a span of 7 bases. The germline CDR1 and CDR2 sequences are MGHDK and SYGVNS. The CDR3 loop is CASSVPRSYEQYF. The DNA of the CDR3 is TGTGCCAGCAGTGTTCCTCGCTCCTACGAGCAGTACTTC.

V and J are TRBV27 and TRBJ2-1, with TRBD2 identical over 9 bases. Germline-derived CDR1 and CDR2 are MNHEY and SMNVEV (reference sequence). The V and J ends lost 6 bases and 7 bases, in that order; junction bases with no gene match: 10. This CDR3 has 15 residues. CDR3 DNA: TGTGCCAGCAGCCCGATAGCGGGAGTAATGAATGAGCAGTTCTTC. Protein product: CASSPIAGVMNEQFF.

The V and J genes are TRBV27 and TRBJ2-7, with D maybe TRBD2 (6 bases). Trimming left V 5 bases short and J 4 bases short, with 12 bases between. The CDR3 loop spans 13 amino acids. Germline V CDR1 and CDR2: MNHEY, SMNVEV (reference sequence). Written as DNA, the CDR3 is TGTGCCAGCAGTCGCGGGACGGATTACGAGCAGTACTTC. Translating it yields CASSRGTDYEQYF.

This chain uses TRBV7-9 with TRBJ2-7, with TRBD1 matching over 11 bases. V shed 4 bases, J shed 7 bases, and the junction held 6 bases outside the gene matches. CDR1 SEHNR and CDR2 FQNEAQ come from the germline V gene (reference sequence). There are 14 residues in the CDR3. For the CDR3, the DNA is TGTGCCAGCAGCTCCGGACAGGGGGCGCGGGAGCAGTACTTC. This gives the protein CASSSGQGAREQYF.